This T cell receptor (beta chain) was found in a study of T cell changes during pregnancy in multiple sclerosis. Here immunoSEQ multiplex PCR was the method, and the copy in TCRdb shows in-frame clones only, minus some. The data show some 70,000 clones, over 75% seen once. The CDR3 contains 15 residues. Per the germline V gene, CDR1 is SGHTA and CDR2 is FQGTGA. V trimming: 4 bases; J trimming: 4 bases; junction bases outside the gene matches: 7. J is TRBJ2-3 and V is TRBV7-3, with TRBD2 matching 8 bases. This receptor was identified in a female donor with multiple sclerosis, enrolled in a pregnancy study. The sample consisted of CD8+ T cells from peripheral blood mononuclear cells, taken before pregnancy. As DNA, the CDR3 is TGTGCCAGCAGCTACGCGGGGGGCCTGCCAGATACGCAGTATTTT. It is translated as CASSYAGGLPDTQYF.